These 2 T cell receptor beta chains were sequenced from one sample in a study of human T cells and chemical hapten exposure. Time point specified: pre-sensitization, week 0. The treatment here: therapeutic diphenylcyclopropenone sensitization with weekly scalp DPC. MiXCR was run by TCRdb on the RACE reads, yielding one entry per CDR3 protein. The data show approximately 77,000 distinct CDR3 sequences, around 13% seen once. The sequencing here drew on whole blood, taken in connection with sensitization to the hapten diphenylcyclopropenone (DPC). The receptor source for this set is a woman in her 50s with alopecia areata. Some clones in this sample may be carry-over from other donors' samples.

This clonotype was seen just once. The junction departs from the called germline gene at one end, perhaps through a read error. V gene TRBV18 combines with J gene TRBJ2-3, with TRBD2 matching over 7 bases. The CDR3 extends over 15 amino acids. CDR1 is KGHSH and CDR2 is LQKENI in the germline V gene. The CDR3 nucleotides are TGTGTCAGCTCACCCGCGGGAGACGGCACAGATACGCAGTATTTT. Protein sequence: CVSSPAGDGTDTQYF.

This clonotype was counted between two and nine times. The rearrangement links TRBV20-1 to TRBJ2-3; 11 nucleotides line up with TRBD2. CDR1 is DFQATT and CDR2 is SNEGSKA in the germline V gene (reference sequence). CDR3 length equals 16 residues. Trimming cost V 1 base and J 5 bases; bases outside gene matches: 8. CDR3 in DNA: TGCAGTGCTAGAGCTGGTCTAGCGGGAGGTCAAGATACGCAGTATTTT. Its protein product is CSARAGLAGGQDTQYF.